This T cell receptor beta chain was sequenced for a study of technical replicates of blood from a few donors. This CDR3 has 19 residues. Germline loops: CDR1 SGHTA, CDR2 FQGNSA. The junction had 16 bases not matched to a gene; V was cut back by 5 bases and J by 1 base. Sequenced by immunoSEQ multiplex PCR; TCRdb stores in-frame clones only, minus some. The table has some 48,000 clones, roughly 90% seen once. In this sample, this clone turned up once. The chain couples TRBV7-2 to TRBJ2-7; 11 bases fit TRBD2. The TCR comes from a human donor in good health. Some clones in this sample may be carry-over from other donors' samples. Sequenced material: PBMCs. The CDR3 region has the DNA TGTGCCAGCAGCAGAAAATCCGGGGCTAGCGGGGGGTTTTCCTACGAGCAGTACTTC. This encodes CASSRKSGASGGFSYEQYF.